The rows below give T cell receptor beta chains drawn from one sample of a study of low-dose radiotherapy and immunotherapy resistance in tumors. TCRdb called the reads again in MiXCR, with one record for every CDR3 protein. The sample holds 40,000 or so distinct CDR3 sequences; about 25% are singletons and the top ten take around 9.1%. Sequencing used PBMCs, obtained after low-dose radiotherapy plus immunotherapy. The receptors originated from a male donor with prostate cancer. Each CDR3 is given with its conserved first and last residue. D genes are given only for firm matches. The listing skips clone size in some rows; elsewhere it reads once, few, many or a size class.

.	few	TRBJ2-5	TRBV18	TGTGCCAGCTCACTCCGTGCGGGGCGCGGCGAGGAGACCCAGTACTTC	CASSLRAGRGEETQYF
.	.	TRBJ2-4	TRBV13	TGTGCCAGCAGCTTATCGGAGGAAAACATTCAGTACTTC	CASSLSEENIQYF
.	many	TRBJ2-7	TRBV20-1	TGCAGTGCTAGAATGAGGGGCTACGAGCAGTACTTC	CSARMRGYEQYF
TRBD2	many	TRBJ2-4	TRBV7-2	TGTGCCAGCAGCTCTAGCGGGAGGGCGTACATTCAGTACTTC	CASSSSGRAYIQYF
.	.	TRBJ2-6	TRBV5-1	TGCGCCAGCAGCCCCGTGGGGGATGGGGCCAACGTCCTGACTTTC	CASSPVGDGANVLTF
.	many	TRBJ2-1	TRBV5-1	TGCGCCAGCAGCTTTACACTAGATATCCCCAATGAGCAGTTCTTC	CASSFTLDIPNEQFF
.	many	TRBJ1-2	TRBV5-1	TGCGCCAGCACCTACCAGGGCGACACCTATGGCTACACCTTC	CASTYQGDTYGYTF
.	.	TRBJ2-7	TRBV6-1	TGTGCCAGCACTCCCCTTGGGCGGGGCTACGAGCAGTACTTC	CASTPLGRGYEQYF
.	many	TRBJ2-3	TRBV29-1	TGCAGCGTAATCGGGGATACGCAGTATTTT	CSVIGDTQYF
TRBD2	many	TRBJ2-7	TRBV20-1	TGCAGTGCTATCACTAGCGCCGAGCAGTACTTC	CSAITSAEQYF
TRBD2	many	TRBJ2-1	TRBV3-1	TGTGCCAGCAGCCAAGATCAATGGACTAGCGCCTACAATGAGCAGTTCTTC	CASSQDQWTSAYNEQFF
.	medium-sized	TRBJ2-2	TRBV10-3	TGTGCCATCAGTGATCACTCGAACACCGGGGAGCTGTTTTTT	CAISDHSNTGELFF
TRBD2	once	TRBJ2-1	TRBV28	TGTGCCAGCAGAGCTACTAGCGGAAGCTCCTACAATGAGCAGTTCTTC	CASRATSGSSYNEQFF
.	many	TRBJ2-1	TRBV11-2	TGTGCCAGCAGCTTAGAACTAGCATCCTACAATGAGCAGTTCTTC	CASSLELASYNEQFF
TRBD1	many	TRBJ1-5	TRBV2	TGTGCCAGCAGTGTAGAAGACAGGGAAGGTCAGCCCCAGCATTTT	CASSVEDREGQPQHF
.	few	TRBJ2-7	TRBV3-1	TGTGCCAGCAGCCAAGACCAGGGCAGCTCCTACGAGCAGTACTTC	CASSQDQGSSYEQYF
TRBD2	once	TRBJ2-1	TRBV28	TGTGCCAGCAGTTTTATCGGGAGGGTCACGAATGAGCAGTTCTTC	CASSFIGRVTNEQFF
.	many	TRBJ2-4	TRBV18	TGTGCCAGCTCATGGGGAAGTGAACTAGCCAAAAACATTCAGTACTTC	CASSWGSELAKNIQYF
.	.	TRBJ2-5	TRBV7-9	TGTGCCAGCAGCAGCCAGATGTACCAAGAGACCCAGTACTTC	CASSSQMYQETQYF
.	.	TRBJ1-1	TRBV6-2/TRBV6-3	TGTGCCAGCAGTGAATCAAGTGGGACTGAAGCTTTCTTT	CASSESSGTEAFF
.	many	TRBJ2-7	TRBV6-8	TGTGCCAGCAGTGGAGGGAGAAGGGCGAGGGGCTACGAGCAGTACTTC	CASSGGRRARGYEQYF
.	many	TRBJ2-7	TRBV6-2/TRBV6-3	TGTGCCAGCAGTTTACGACAGGTCGGCTCTGAGCAGTACTTC	CASSLRQVGSEQYF
TRBD1	many	TRBJ1-1	TRBV15	TGTGCCACCAGCAGGCGGACAGGGGGCATCACTGAAGCTTTCTTT	CATSRRTGGITEAFF
.	many	TRBJ2-7	TRBV2	TGTGCCAGCAGTGACCCCAGGGGAATCGAGCAGTACTTC	CASSDPRGIEQYF
.	many	TRBJ2-1	TRBV7-3	TGTGCCAGCAGCTTAGAGGGCCCCTACAATGAGCAGTTCTTC	CASSLEGPYNEQFF
.	many	TRBJ2-2	TRBV3-1	TGTGCCTCAAAGTACCAGGGAATCGGCGGGGAGCTGTTTTTT	CASKYQGIGGELFF
.	.	TRBJ1-1	TRBV27	TGTGCCAGCAGGTGGGGGCAGAGCTTTGAAGCTTTCTTT	CASRWGQSFEAFF
TRBD1	.	TRBJ2-7	TRBV11-2	TGTGCCAGCAGCTGGGACAGGGGTCCGAGGGAGCAGTACTTC	CASSWDRGPREQYF
.	many	TRBJ2-3	TRBV13	TGTGCCAGCAGCTTCCAACGAGATAACACAGATACGCAGTATTTT	CASSFQRDNTDTQYF
.	many	TRBJ2-1	TRBV7-9	TGTGCCAGCAGCTTAAAAGTTTCCTACAATGAGCAGTTCTTC	CASSLKVSYNEQFF
.	.	TRBJ2-2	TRBV5-4	.	CASSSQRGTGELFFF
TRBD2	many	TRBJ2-1	TRBV19	TGTGCCAGTAGTATCCTAGGGGTCGGCGGGAGCGGGAATGAGCAGTTCTTC	CASSILGVGGSGNEQFF
.	few	TRBJ1-1	TRBV21-1	TGTGCCAGCAGCCCCCGAGTATGGGTCCAGGGCACTGAAGCTTTCTTT	CASSPRVWVQGTEAFF
TRBD1	many	TRBJ1-4	TRBV7-9	TGTGCCAGCAGCGGGCGGGGACAGGCGCTAAATGAAAAACTGTTTTTT	CASSGRGQALNEKLFF
.	many	TRBJ1-2	TRBV25-1	TGTGCCAGCAGTGGAGCCGGGACGGCCAGTTTGGATGGCTACACCTTC	CASSGAGTASLDGYTF
.	many	TRBJ1-2	TRBV9	TGTGCCAGCAGCGGACTTCAACCGCGCTACACCTTC	CASSGLQPRYTF
.	many	TRBJ1-1	TRBV30	TGTGCCTCGGTAGGGGCAGGGGTTAGGAACACTGAAGCTTTCTTT	CASVGAGVRNTEAFF
.	many	TRBJ2-2	TRBV6-2/TRBV6-3	TGTGCCAGCGCCCCCCCTCCGGTGGCCGGGGAGCTGTTTTTT	CASAPPPVAGELFF
TRBD1	many	TRBJ2-2	TRBV29-1	TGCAGCGTTGAGCTCCGACAGGGGAGTAACACCGGGGAGCTGTTTTTT	CSVELRQGSNTGELFF
TRBD2	many	TRBJ2-7	TRBV7-2	TGTGCCAGCAGCCCAAGGACTAGCGGTGCCTCCTACGAGCAGTACTTC	CASSPRTSGASYEQYF
TRBD2	many	TRBJ2-1	TRBV28	TGTGCCAGCTGGACTAGCCCCTACAATGAGCAGTTCTTC	CASWTSPYNEQFF
TRBD1	many	TRBJ1-1	TRBV5-6	TGTGCCAGCAGCTTCAGACAGGGACGCACTGAAGCTTTCTTT	CASSFRQGRTEAFF
.	few	TRBJ1-2	TRBV29-1	TGCAGCGCCCGACGGATTCAGAGCTATGGCTACACCTTC	CSARRIQSYGYTF
.	many	TRBJ1-5	TRBV28	TGTGCCAGCAGTTCTAGACGGAGGGCTCGATATAGCAATCAGCCCCAGCATTTT	CASSSRRRARYSNQPQHF
.	.	TRBJ2-1	TRBV6-4	TGTGCCAGCAGTGCTGCCCCTAGGGGAGGTGAGCAGTTCTTC	CASSAAPRGGEQFF
.	few	TRBJ1-2	TRBV5-4	TGTGCCAGCAGCCCTGATAGGACAACTAACTATGGCTACACCTTC	CASSPDRTTNYGYTF
.	many	TRBJ2-1	TRBV6-2/TRBV6-3	TGTGCCAGCAGTGGGCGTCAGGGTCTAGGTAGGAATGAGCAGTTCTTC	CASSGRQGLGRNEQFF
.	many	TRBJ1-1	TRBV5-1	TGCGCCAGCAGCTTGGCCCCAGGGACCCACACTGAAGCTTTCTTT	CASSLAPGTHTEAFF
TRBD1	few	TRBJ2-5	TRBV7-9	TGTGCCCTGGGACAGCTACAAGAGACCCAGTACTTC	CALGQLQETQYF
.	many	TRBJ2-7	TRBV12-3/TRBV12-4	TGTGCCAGCAGCTCAAACGGATTAACCTACGAGCAGTACTTC	CASSSNGLTYEQYF
.	.	TRBJ2-3	TRBV6-1	TGTGCCAGCAGTGAAGACAACTTACCAGATACGCAGTATTTT	CASSEDNLPDTQYF